Listed below are T cell receptor beta chains from one sample, sequenced in a study of cytomegalovirus exposure and HLA in healthy donors. TCRdb keeps only in-frame clones here, not all; method: immunoSEQ multiplex PCR. This sample yields some 150,000 clones, of which roughly nine tenths are seen a single time; around 0.7% belongs to the top ten. Sample: PBMCs. The receptors were sampled from a man younger than 30 in good health and CMV-seronegative. The CDR3 runs from the conserved cysteine through the conserved F or W. A D gene is named only where the DNA matches it firmly. For some rows the clone size is stated as once, few or many, or as a class when expanded; others skip it.

v_gene	j_gene	d_gene	abundance	CDR3aa	CDR3nt
TRBV6-4	TRBJ2-3	TRBD2	NA	CASSPTSGRGSDTQYF	TGTGCCAGCAGTCCGACTAGCGGGAGAGGCTCAGATACGCAGTATTTT
TRBV6-5	TRBJ1-5	TRBD1	NA	CASSKTGSSNQPQHF	TGTGCCAGCAGTAAGACAGGGAGCAGCAATCAGCCCCAGCATTTT
TRBV30	TRBJ2-7	NA	NA	CAWSRQGYEQYF	TGTGCCTGGAGTCGGCAGGGCTACGAGCAGTACTTC
TRBV5-3	TRBJ1-2	TRBD1	NA	CARSLNRDRGSADGYTF	TGTGCCAGAAGCTTGAACAGGGACAGGGGTTCGGCGGACGGCTACACCTTC
TRBV5-1	TRBJ1-4	NA	NA	CASRLSGPNEKLFF	TGCGCCAGCAGGTTGTCAGGTCCTAATGAAAAACTGTTTTTT
TRBV6-5	TRBJ1-1	TRBD1	NA	CASSYETGGDTEAFF	TGTGCCAGCAGTTATGAGACAGGGGGAGACACTGAAGCTTTCTTT
TRBV5-1	TRBJ2-1	TRBD2	NA	CASSPSPGLAAGNEQFF	TGCGCCAGCAGCCCCTCCCCGGGGCTAGCGGCGGGGAATGAGCAGTTCTTC
TRBV7-9	TRBJ2-1	NA	NA	CASSSTGLGRYNEQFF	TGTGCCAGCAGCTCTACAGGGTTGGGAAGGTATAATGAGCAGTTCTTC
TRBV6-5	TRBJ1-1	TRBD1	NA	CASSYKGQGAAEAFF	TGTGCCAGCAGTTACAAGGGACAGGGGGCCGCTGAAGCTTTCTTT
TRBV14	TRBJ2-2	NA	NA	CASSQEYAGELFF	TGTGCCAGCAGCCAAGAGTATGCCGGGGAGCTGTTTTTT
TRBV7-9	TRBJ2-7	NA	NA	CASSLVTARDEQYF	TGTGCCAGCAGCTTAGTGACGGCTCGGGACGAGCAGTACTTC
TRBV27	TRBJ1-3	NA	NA	CASSLSRGSGNTIYF	TGTGCCAGCAGTTTATCCCGGGGTTCTGGAAACACCATATATTTT
TRBV28	TRBJ1-3	TRBD1	once	CASSGTASGNTIYF	TGTGCCAGCAGTGGGACAGCCTCTGGAAACACCATATATTTT
TRBV6-5	TRBJ1-5	TRBD1	NA	CASSGTGISQPQHF	TGTGCCAGCAGCGGGACAGGGATAAGCCAGCCCCAGCATTTT
TRBV29-1	TRBJ1-2	NA	NA	CSVFREDYGYTF	TGCAGCGTTTTCAGGGAAGACTATGGCTACACCTTC
TRBV27	TRBJ1-1	NA	NA	CASSQTEGGYTEAFF	TGTGCCAGCAGTCAAACAGAAGGCGGGTACACTGAAGCTTTCTTT
TRBV9	TRBJ1-3	TRBD1	few	CASSASQGLAGNTIYF	TGTGCCAGCAGCGCTTCACAGGGGCTTGCTGGAAACACCATATATTTT
TRBV10-3	TRBJ1-1	TRBD1	NA	CAIRQQGGNTEAFF	TGTGCCATCAGACAACAGGGGGGGAACACTGAAGCTTTCTTT
TRBV11-2	TRBJ1-1	NA	NA	CASSLNSVPGTEAFF	TGTGCCAGCAGCTTAAATTCAGTCCCGGGCACTGAAGCTTTCTTT
TRBV27	TRBJ1-1	NA	once	CASSLTGMNTEAFF	TGTGCCAGCAGTTTAACAGGGATGAACACTGAAGCTTTCTTT
TRBV4-2	TRBJ2-1	TRBD2	once	CASSPLAGGPHEQFF	TGTGCCAGCAGCCCCCTAGCGGGGGGGCCCCATGAGCAGTTCTTC
TRBV7-6	TRBJ2-5	NA	NA	CASSLVAARYQETQYF	TGTGCCAGCAGCTTAGTGGCGGCAAGGTACCAAGAGACCCAGTACTTC
TRBV7-3	TRBJ2-6	NA	NA	CASSFQTAGANVLTF	TGTGCCAGCAGCTTCCAGACAGCTGGGGCCAACGTCCTGACTTTC
TRBV13	TRBJ1-3	NA	NA	CASSLGTARNTIYF	TGTGCCAGCAGCTTAGGGACAGCCAGAAACACCATATATTTT
TRBV6-6	TRBJ1-2	NA	NA	CASSYQEYGYTF	TGTGCCAGCAGTTATCAAGAGTATGGCTACACCTTC
TRBV28	TRBJ2-2	NA	NA	CASSHGLTKRERAGELFF	TGTGCCAGCAGCCACGGACTAACCAAGCGCGAGAGGGCCGGGGAGCTGTTTTTT
TRBV5-4	TRBJ2-5	TRBD2	NA	CASSLGLAGEETQYF	TGTGCCAGCAGCCTTGGACTAGCGGGTGAAGAGACCCAGTACTTC
TRBV2	TRBJ1-2	NA	NA	CASRIRGATLYGYTF	TGTGCCAGCAGGATCCGGGGAGCCACTCTCTATGGCTACACCTTC